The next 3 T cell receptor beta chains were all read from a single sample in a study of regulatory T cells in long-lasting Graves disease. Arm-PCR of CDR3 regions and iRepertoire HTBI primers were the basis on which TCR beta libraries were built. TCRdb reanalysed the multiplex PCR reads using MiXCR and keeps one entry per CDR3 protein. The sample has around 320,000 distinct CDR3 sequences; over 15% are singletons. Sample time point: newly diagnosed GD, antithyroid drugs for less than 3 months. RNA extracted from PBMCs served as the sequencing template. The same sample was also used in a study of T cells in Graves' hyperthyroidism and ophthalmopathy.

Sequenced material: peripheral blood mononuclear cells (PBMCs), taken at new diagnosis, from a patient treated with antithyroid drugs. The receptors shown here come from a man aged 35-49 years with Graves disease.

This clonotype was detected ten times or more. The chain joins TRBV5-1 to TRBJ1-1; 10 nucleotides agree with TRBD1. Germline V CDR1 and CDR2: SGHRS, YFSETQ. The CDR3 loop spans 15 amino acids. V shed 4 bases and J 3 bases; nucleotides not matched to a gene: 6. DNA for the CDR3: TGCGCCAGCAGCCCTAGGACAGGGGGGGACACTGAAGCTTTCTTT. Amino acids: CASSPRTGGDTEAFF.

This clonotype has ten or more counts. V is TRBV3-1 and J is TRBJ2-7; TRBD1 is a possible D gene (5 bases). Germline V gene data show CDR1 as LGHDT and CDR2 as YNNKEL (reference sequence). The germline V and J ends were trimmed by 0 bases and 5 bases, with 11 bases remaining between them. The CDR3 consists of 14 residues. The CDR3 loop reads CASSQEGPVNEQYF. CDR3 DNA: TGTGCCAGCAGCCAAGAGGGGCCGGTGAACGAGCAGTACTTC.

The CDR3 bases are TGTGCCAGCAGTGCCCGGGGTCTAACCCAAGAGACCCAGTACTTC. This gives the protein CASSARGLTQETQYF. The J gene is TRBJ2-5, the V gene TRBV2; D might be TRBD2 (5 bases). Germline V gene data show CDR1 as SNHLY and CDR2 as FYNNEI. The CDR3 totals 15 residues. V was clipped by 4 bases and J by 1 base, with 13 bases between them. The complete variable domain, with remaining parts taken from reference TRBV2 and TRBJ2-5, reads EPEVTQTPSHQVTQMGQEVILRCVPISNHLYFYWYRQILGQKVEFLVSFYNNEISEKSEIFDDQFSVERPDGSNFTLKIRSTKLEDSAMYFCASSARGLTQETQYFGPGTRLLVL.